This record looks at one T cell receptor beta chain sequence and its context. This sample stems from a study of blood T cell repertoires in COVID-19. Turning to the study itself: Whether acute or convalescent, the COVID-19 samples came from the United States, Italy and Spain. PBMCs, B-cell-depleted T cells, or T cells were the source of the cDNA or gDNA that made up the material.

It was during active infection that Seattle patients were enrolled and then longitudinally followed. Method: immunoSEQ multiplex PCR; TCRdb's copy keeps in-frame clones and lacks some. The data show a few hundred thousand clones, approximately 83% seen once. V trimming: 5 bases; J trimming: 9 bases; junction bases outside the gene matches: 8. Germline V gene sequence: CDR1 ENHRY, CDR2 SYGVKD. This CDR3 contains 14 residues. This TCR came from a person aged 70 to 79 with COVID-19, enrolled during active disease. The sample taken for sequencing was peripheral blood. This chain links TRBV10-3 with TRBJ2-7, with TRBD1 matching over 12 bases. The CDR3 spells CAISQRDRGPVQYF. The CDR3 DNA follows: TGTGCCATCAGTCAAAGGGACAGGGGGCCAGTGCAGTACTTC.